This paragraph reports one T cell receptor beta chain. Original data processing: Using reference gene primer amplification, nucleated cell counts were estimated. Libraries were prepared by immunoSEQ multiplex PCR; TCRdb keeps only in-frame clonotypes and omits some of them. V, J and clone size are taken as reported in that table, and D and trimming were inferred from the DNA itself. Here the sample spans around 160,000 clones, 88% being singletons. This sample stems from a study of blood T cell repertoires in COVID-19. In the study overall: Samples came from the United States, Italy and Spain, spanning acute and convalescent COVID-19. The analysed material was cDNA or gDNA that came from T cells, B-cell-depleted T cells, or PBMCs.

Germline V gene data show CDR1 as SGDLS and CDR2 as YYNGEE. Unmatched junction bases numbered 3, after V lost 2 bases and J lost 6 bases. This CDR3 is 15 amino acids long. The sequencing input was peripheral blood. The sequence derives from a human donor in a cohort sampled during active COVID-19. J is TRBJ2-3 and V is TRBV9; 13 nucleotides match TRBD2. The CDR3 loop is CASSVTSGGADTQYF. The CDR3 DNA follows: TGTGCCAGCAGCGTCACTAGCGGGGGGGCCGATACGCAGTATTTT.